This T cell receptor (beta chain) was observed in a study of shared clonotypes between healthy human individuals (dated by TCRdb to about 2020). For the study in its entirety: A couple of women and a few men aged 18 to 49 years were included in the cohort. For each donor, CD4 naive and CD4 memory were each given three plates, CD8 naive was given two plates, and CD8 memory was given one plate. Blood TCR repertoires of a handful of healthy adults were deeply sequenced to estimate repertoire size and the extent of clonotype sharing between individuals. To increase sequencing depth and limit assay-specific biases, different laboratories used diverse techniques to prepare libraries and sequence TCR repertoires. Between about 0.8 and 9 billion PBMCs per donor were obtained by leukapheresis.

The investigation overall reported the following: Only blood was sampled, and tissue TCR repertoires likely differ from those in blood. The small number of donors limited the genetic and exposure-history diversity represented. Naive subsets generally had larger estimated clonotype richness than memory subsets. Based on pairwise subsampling, the degree of clonotype sharing among donors was expected to be affected by sequencing depth. Higher generation probabilities were observed for clonotypes shared by all four sorted-subset donors than for non-shared clonotypes. Across a handful of donors, around 5% of naive CD4, 3.5% of naive CD8, approximately 2.5% of memory CD4, and about 0.44% of memory CD8 clonotypes were shared. Rarefaction of sorted-subset datasets indicated incomplete sequencing despite the large sequencing depth.

As for this clone: It has no known antigen specificity. The sample holds no much larger clone one base away, and base qualities are not on file.

TCR CDR3 regions were amplified from genomic DNA by multiplex PCR using the deep immunoSEQ assay. Genomic DNA extracted from each cell subset was distributed evenly over all wells of several immunoSEQ 96-well plates, and each plate served as one replicate. For sorted subsets, around 0.2 ug genomic DNA, equal to some 30,000 T cell genomes, was loaded into each replicate PCR. Purified libraries were quantified with a Qubit 3.0 fluorometer, sized on a Bioanalyzer 2100, and re-quantified with the KAPA Library Quantification kit. Every immunoSEQ 96-well plate was sequenced on a dedicated single-read 150-cycle Illumina NextSeq 550 flow cell. In the original analysis: Because the immunoSEQ output included only junctional sequences and no quality scores, the filtering could not be the same as the filtering used for full-length reads. Sequences were annotated with PyIR, a Python wrapper for IgBLAST v1.9, using IMGT germline references to assign V/J genes and CDR3. Reads with weak V/J assignments (E-value above 1e-6), missing CDR3, stop codons, out-of-frame junctions, or ambiguous translated residues were removed. V3J clonotypes were defined as sequences sharing the same inferred V gene, J gene, and CDR3 amino acid sequence. To compute the percentage overlap between repertoires, the number of shared unique clonotypes was divided by the size of the smaller repertoire. Repertoire richness was assessed with RTK rarefaction, the Chao1 estimator, and Recon v2.1 estimates of unobserved clonotypes. For all TCRbeta clonotypes obtained by the gDNA method from a few donors, generation probabilities were computed with OLGA. TCRdb mirrors the immuneACCESS table, restricted to in-frame sequences. Some clones are absent from its copies; in checked studies, under half trace to an unresolved V gene, and the reason for the others is unknown. V and J calls and clone size are copied from that table; D and trimming were computed from the DNA. The sample has around 980,000 clones on record, about 80% of them singletons. The ten biggest clones cover 0.5% to 0.65% of the sample.

The CDR3, from cysteine to phenylalanine, totals 13 residues. The CDR3 DNA has 39 bases and is translated from base 1. From the germline V gene, CDR1 is SGDLS and CDR2 is YYNGEE. V is clipped by 1 base and J by 6 bases, and the sequence between their germline boundaries is 11 bases long. Donors were healthy HIV-negative adults with no recently reported acute infections or vaccinations. Only Caucasian adults living in Nashville, Tennessee, USA were represented among the donors. CD4+ T cells were enriched by magnetic negative selection; naive cells were then positively selected on CD45RA, and the negative fraction formed the memory subset. Blood was collected by leukapheresis, and PBMCs were isolated by Ficoll-Histopaque density gradient centrifugation and then cryopreserved in liquid nitrogen vapor phase. Purity and quantity of every magnetically sorted T cell population were checked by analytical flow cytometry. Genomic DNA was isolated from each sorted fraction and quantified by UV absorbance on a Nanodrop 2000c.

This receptor was obtained from a man between 18 and 29 years old in good health. Some clones in this sample may be carry-over from other donors' samples. The sequence joins TRBV9 to TRBJ2-7, and perhaps TRBD1 as D gene, on 6 matching bases. The sequencing sample was made of memory CD4+ T cells from PBMCs. The cell subset or site label of this sample denotes: CD45RA-negative fraction. The bases are TGTGCCAGCAGCGTAACGTCAGGGGTCGAGCAGTACTTC. Its translation reads: CASSVTSGVEQYF.